The subject of this entry is one T cell receptor beta chain. The sample holds a few counts of this clone. Its antigen is currently not known. No much larger clone exists at a distance of one base, and base qualities are not known. This entry comes from a study of blood T cell repertoires in COVID-19 (dated by TCRdb to 2019 to 2021). For the wider study: Collaborator samples came from the United States, Italy and Spain and covered acute and convalescent phases of COVID-19. The material from the prospective study consisted of cDNA or gDNA derived from T cells, B-cell-depleted T cells, or PBMCs. Subjects who had been exposed to COVID-19, were actively infected with it, or had recovered from it provided the deeply sampled blood TCRbeta repertoires that made up the dataset. A freely available public database, intended as a resource for researchers studying the immune response to SARS-CoV-2, is where the repertoires were released. The samples were drawn from two sources: the first 160 participants of the ongoing ImmuneRACE study, and 1,200 or so subjects contributed by 6 global collaborators. Sample metadata almost always included a de-identified subject ID, COVID-19 status, age in years and sex. Where available, HLA class I and class II types were taken from metadata supplied by the sample provider and were not determined by assay-based typing.

Participants in the prospective study were aged roughly 18 to 100 years, lived in over 20 United States geographic areas, and enrolled through a virtual design. To assign participants to cohorts, the prospective study relied on clinical history that participants themselves reported in a screening survey and a study questionnaire. ImmuneRACE Cohort 3 recovered participants were defined by two consecutive negative NP/OP PCR tests, healthcare professional clearance, or symptom resolution. Each participant in the prospective study had whole blood, serum and a nasopharyngeal or oropharyngeal swab collected by mobile phlebotomists. Over a roughly two-month period, participants in the prospective study had the option of providing additional blood draws and questionnaires. Prospective study blood samples were shipped either frozen or at room temperature before DNA extraction. TCRbeta CDR3 regions were amplified from genomic DNA by means of the immunoSEQ Assay, a bias-controlled multiplex PCR. On the study's bioinformatics: Nucleated cell counts per sample were estimated from amplification of reference gene primers within the assay. Sequence reads were collapsed and filtered to measure the absolute abundance of every unique TCRbeta CDR3 rearrangement. Productive Simpson clonality was computed per sample as the square root of Simpson's diversity index over productive rearrangements. TCRdb provides this immuneACCESS table in a form limited to in-frame rearrangements. Some clones are lacking; in checked studies, under half of them reflect an unresolved V gene, and why the rest are absent is not known. V and J calls and clone size are copied from that table; D and trimming were computed from the DNA. The sample table shows a few hundred thousand clones, and less than 90% are seen once. In total, the top ten clones hold almost 3% of the sample.

V loses 0 bases at its end and J loses 5 bases; junction bases beyond the gene matches: 9. As encoded in the germline V gene (reference sequence), CDR1 is LGHDT while CDR2 is YNNKEL. From its cysteine to its phenylalanine, the CDR3 spans 17 amino acids. CDR3 DNA is the only sequence kept; it has 51 bases, read in frame from the first base. Points the paper makes about the study in general: The amount of clinical and demographic metadata varied by source and participant and was provided uncurated.

The sequenced sample was PBMCs or T cells enriched from blood (not recorded which). This clonotype originated in a woman aged 25-40 years who had recovered from COVID-19. This chain is built from TRBV3-1 (or the pseudogene TRBV3-2) and TRBJ1-1, and TRBD1 matches 10 of the central bases. In nucleotide form, the sequence is TGTGCCAGCAGCCAAGACCCCCGGGACAGGGGAGTTACTGAAGCTTTCTTT. It translates to CASSQDPRDRGVTEAFF.